This T cell receptor beta chain appears in the sequencing data of a study of T cell repertoires in cytomegalovirus infection. This clonotype has only a few counts. Using its own MiXCR run on the reads, TCRdb lists one record per CDR3 protein. The data show 600,000 to 800,000 distinct CDR3 sequences, with 20% to 25% seen just once and 8% held by the top ten. This CDR3 has 18 amino acids. Germline assignment: CDR1 SNHLY and CDR2 FYNNEI. V lost 9 bases and J lost 4, with 27 bases in between. The receptor was derived from a human donor in good health (CMV status not recorded). Some clones in this sample may be carry-over from other donors' samples. The sequenced material came from CD8+ T cells from PBMCs. V and J are TRBV2 and TRBJ2-2, with D possibly being TRBD1 (5 bases). CDR3 sequence: CASRFQGPPTRGTGELFF. The CDR3 nucleotides are TGTGCCAGTAGGTTCCAGGGCCCCCCGACCCGAGGCACCGGGGAGCTGTTTTTT. The full variable domain, completed using reference TRBV2 and TRBJ2-2, is EPEVTQTPSHQVTQMGQEVILRCVPISNHLYFYWYRQILGQKVEFLVSFYNNEISEKSEIFDDQFSVERPDGSNFTLKIRSTKLEDSAMYFCASRFQGPPTRGTGELFFGEGSRLTVL.